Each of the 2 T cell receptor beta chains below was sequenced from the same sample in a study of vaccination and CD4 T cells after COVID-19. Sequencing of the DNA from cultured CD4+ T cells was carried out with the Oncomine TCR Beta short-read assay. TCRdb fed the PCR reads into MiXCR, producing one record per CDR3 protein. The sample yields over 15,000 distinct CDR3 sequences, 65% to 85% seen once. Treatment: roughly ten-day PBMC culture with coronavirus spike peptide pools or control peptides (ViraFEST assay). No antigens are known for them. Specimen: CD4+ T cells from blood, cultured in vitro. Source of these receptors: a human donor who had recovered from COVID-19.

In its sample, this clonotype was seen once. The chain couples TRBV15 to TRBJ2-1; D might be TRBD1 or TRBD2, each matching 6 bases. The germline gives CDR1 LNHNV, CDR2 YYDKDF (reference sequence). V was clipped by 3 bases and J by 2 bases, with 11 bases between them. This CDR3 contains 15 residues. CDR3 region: CATSRGGGPYNEQFF. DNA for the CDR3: TGTGCCACCAGCAGGGGGGGCGGACCCTACAATGAGCAGTTCTTC.

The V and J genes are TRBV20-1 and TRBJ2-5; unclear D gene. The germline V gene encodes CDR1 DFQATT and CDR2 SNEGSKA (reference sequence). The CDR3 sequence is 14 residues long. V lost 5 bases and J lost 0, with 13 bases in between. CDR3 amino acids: CSAPLRTYQETQYF. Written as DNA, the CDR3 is TGCAGTGCTCCCCTTCGAACTTACCAAGAGACCCAGTACTTC.